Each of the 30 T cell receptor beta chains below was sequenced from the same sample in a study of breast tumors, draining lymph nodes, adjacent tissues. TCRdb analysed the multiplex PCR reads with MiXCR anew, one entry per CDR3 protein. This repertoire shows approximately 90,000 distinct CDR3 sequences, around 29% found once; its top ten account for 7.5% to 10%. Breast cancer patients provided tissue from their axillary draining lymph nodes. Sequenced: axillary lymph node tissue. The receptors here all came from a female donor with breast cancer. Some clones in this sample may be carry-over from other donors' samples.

This CDR3 reads CASSAHGTPPEAFF. The CDR3 DNA reads as TGTGCCAGTAGTGCGCACGGGACACCACCTGAAGCTTTCTTT. The J gene is TRBJ1-1, the V gene TRBV19; TRBD1 is a possible D gene (6 bases). The CDR3 sequence is 14 residues long. Germline lookup yields CDR1 LNHDA and CDR2 SQIVND (reference sequence). With 5 bases removed from V and 6 bases from J, the gap between germline ends came to 16 bases. The variable domain in full, completed from reference TRBV19 and TRBJ1-1, reads DGGITQSPKYLFRKEGQNVTLSCEQNLNHDAMYWYRQDPGQGLRLIYYSQIVNDFQKGDIAEGYSVSREKKESFPLTVTSAQKNPTAFYLCASSAHGTPPEAFFGQGTRLTVV.

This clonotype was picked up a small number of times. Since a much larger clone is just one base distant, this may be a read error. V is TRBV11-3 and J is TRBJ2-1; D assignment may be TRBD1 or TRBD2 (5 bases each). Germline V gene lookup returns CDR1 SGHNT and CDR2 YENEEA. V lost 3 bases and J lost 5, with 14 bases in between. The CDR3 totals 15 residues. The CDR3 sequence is CASSLSVGANNEQFF. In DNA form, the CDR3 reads TGTGCCAGCAGCTTGAGTGTCGGGGCGAACAATGAGCAGTTCTTC.

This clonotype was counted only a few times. Written as DNA, the CDR3 is TGTGCCAGCAGCCCCTTGGGGATAACCTACAATGAGCAGTTCTTC. It yields the protein CASSPLGITYNEQFF. The chain has TRBV3-1 and TRBJ2-1; no clear D. Germline V gene data show CDR1 as LGHDT and CDR2 as YNNKEL (reference sequence). V was clipped by 4 bases and J by 2 bases, with 12 bases between them. The CDR3 has 15 residues.

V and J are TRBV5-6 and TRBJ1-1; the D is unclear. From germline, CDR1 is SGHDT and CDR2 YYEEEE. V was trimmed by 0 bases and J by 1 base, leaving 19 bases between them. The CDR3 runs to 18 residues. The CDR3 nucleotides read TGTGCCAGCAGCTTGGTCGAGCCGGGGAAAGTGGGGAACACTGAAGCTTTCTTT. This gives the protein CASSLVEPGKVGNTEAFF.

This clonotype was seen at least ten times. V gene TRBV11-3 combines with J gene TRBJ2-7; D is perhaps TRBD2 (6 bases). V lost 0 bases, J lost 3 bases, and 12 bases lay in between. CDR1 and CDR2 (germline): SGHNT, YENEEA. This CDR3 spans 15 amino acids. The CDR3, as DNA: TGTGCCAGCAGCTTAGACCCTAGCGCGGGCTACGAGCAGTACTTC. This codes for CASSLDPSAGYEQYF.

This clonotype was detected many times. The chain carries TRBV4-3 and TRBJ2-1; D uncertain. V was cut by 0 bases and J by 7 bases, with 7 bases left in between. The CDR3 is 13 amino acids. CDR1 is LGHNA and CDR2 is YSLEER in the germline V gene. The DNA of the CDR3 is TGCGCCAGCAGCCAAGATGGAGAAAATGAGCAGTTCTTC. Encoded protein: CASSQDGENEQFF.

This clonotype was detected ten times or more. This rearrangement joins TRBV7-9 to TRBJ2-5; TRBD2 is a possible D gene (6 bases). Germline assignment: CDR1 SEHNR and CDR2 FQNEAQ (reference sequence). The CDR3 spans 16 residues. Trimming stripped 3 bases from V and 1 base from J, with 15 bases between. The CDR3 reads CASSFEPGVGQETQYF. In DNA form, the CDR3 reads TGTGCCAGCAGCTTTGAACCGGGAGTGGGCCAAGAGACCCAGTACTTC.

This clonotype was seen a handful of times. The CDR3, as DNA: TGTGCCAGCAGTTTAGTTTTAGCGGGGGGCTATGAGCAGTTCTTC. Protein product: CASSLVLAGGYEQFF. The V gene is TRBV28, the J gene TRBJ2-1; TRBD2 matches at 10 bases. The CDR3 covers 15 residues. V lost 2 bases to trimming and J lost 8 bases; unmatched junction nucleotides: 6. CDR1 is MDHEN and CDR2 is SYDVKM in the germline V gene.

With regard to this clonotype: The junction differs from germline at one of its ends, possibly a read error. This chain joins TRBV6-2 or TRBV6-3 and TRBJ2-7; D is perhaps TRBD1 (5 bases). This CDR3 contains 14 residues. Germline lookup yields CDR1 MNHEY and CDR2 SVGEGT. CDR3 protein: CASSYVDNSCEQNF. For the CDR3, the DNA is TGCGCCAGCAGTTACGTGGACAACTCCTGCGAGCAGAACTTC.

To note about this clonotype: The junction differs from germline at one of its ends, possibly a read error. CDR3 DNA sequence: TGTGCCAGCAGCTTAGTCGGGGGCATGAACACTGGAGCTTTCTTT. As protein: CASSLVGGMNTGAFF. The V call is TRBV7-2, the J call TRBJ1-1; maybe TRBD1 (6 bases). Germline V CDR1 and CDR2: SGHTA, FQGNSA. The CDR3 consists of 15 residues.

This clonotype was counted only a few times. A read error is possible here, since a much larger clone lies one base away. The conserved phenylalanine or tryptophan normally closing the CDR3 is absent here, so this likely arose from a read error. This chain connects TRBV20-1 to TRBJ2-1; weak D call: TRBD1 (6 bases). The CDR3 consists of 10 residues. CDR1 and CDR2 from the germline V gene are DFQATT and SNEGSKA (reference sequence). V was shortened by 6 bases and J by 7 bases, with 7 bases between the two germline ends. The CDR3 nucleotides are TGCAGTGCCCAGGGGAATGAGCAGTTCTCC. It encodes CSAQGNEQFS.

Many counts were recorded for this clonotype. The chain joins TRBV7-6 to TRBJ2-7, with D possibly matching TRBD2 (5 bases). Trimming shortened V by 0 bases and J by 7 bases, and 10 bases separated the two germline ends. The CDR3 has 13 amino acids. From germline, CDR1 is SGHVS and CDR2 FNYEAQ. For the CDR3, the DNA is TGTGCCAGCAGCTTAGCGAGAACGGGGGAGCAGTACTTC. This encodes CASSLARTGEQYF.

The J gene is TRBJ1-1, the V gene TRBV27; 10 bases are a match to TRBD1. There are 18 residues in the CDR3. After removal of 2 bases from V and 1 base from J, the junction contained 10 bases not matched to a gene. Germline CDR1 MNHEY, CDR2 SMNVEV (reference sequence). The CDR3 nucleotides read TGTGCCAGCAGTTTAAGGAGCCCCGGGACAGGGGCGAACACTGAAGCTTTCTTT. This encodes CASSLRSPGTGANTEAFF.

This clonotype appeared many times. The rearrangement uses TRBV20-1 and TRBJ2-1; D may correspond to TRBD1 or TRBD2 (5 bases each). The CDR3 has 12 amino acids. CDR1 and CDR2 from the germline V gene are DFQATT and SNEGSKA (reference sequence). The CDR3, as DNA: TGCAGAATCGGGACCCAGTACAATGAGCAGTTCTTC. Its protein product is CRIGTQYNEQFF.

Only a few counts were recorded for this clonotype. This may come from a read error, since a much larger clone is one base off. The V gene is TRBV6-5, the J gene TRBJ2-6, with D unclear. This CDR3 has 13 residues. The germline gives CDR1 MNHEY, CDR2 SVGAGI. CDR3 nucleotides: TGTGCCAGCATGTACTCTGGGGTCAACGTCCTGACTTTC. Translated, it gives CASMYSGVNVLTF.

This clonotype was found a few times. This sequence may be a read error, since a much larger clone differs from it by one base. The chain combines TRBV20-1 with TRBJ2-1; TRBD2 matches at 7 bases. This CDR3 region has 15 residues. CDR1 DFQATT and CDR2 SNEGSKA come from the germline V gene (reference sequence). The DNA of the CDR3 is TGCAGTGCTACCGGGACGACTAGCTCCTCCAATGAGCAGTTCTTC. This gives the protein CSATGTTSSSNEQFF.

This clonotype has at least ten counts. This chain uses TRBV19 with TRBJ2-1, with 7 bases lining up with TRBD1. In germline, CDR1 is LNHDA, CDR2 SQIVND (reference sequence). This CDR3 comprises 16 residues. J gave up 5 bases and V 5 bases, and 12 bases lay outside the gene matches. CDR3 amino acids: CASSSYRDRENNEQFF. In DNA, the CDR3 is TGTGCCAGTAGTTCCTACCGGGACAGAGAAAACAATGAGCAGTTCTTC.

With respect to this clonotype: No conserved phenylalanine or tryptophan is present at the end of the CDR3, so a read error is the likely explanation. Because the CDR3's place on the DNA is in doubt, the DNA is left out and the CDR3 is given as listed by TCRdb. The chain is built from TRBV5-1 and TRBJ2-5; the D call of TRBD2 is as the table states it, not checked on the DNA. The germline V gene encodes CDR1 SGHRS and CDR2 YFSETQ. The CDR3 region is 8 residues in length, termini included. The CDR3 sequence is CASRAGTS.

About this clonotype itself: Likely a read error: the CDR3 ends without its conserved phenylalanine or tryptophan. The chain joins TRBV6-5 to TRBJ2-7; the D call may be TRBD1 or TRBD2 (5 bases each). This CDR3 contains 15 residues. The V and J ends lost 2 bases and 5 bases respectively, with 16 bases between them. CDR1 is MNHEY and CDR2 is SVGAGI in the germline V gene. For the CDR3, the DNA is TGTGCCAGCAGTTACCGGGACGCCGGCCGCGACGAGCAGTACCTC. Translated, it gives CASSYRDAGRDEQYL.

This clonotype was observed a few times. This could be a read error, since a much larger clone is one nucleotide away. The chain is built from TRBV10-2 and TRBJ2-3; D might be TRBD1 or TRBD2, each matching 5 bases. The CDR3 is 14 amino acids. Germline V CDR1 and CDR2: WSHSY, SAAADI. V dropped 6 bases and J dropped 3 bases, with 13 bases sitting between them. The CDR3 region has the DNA TGCGCCAGCAGGGGACCGCTCATTACAGATACGCAGTATTTT. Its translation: CASRGPLITDTQYF.

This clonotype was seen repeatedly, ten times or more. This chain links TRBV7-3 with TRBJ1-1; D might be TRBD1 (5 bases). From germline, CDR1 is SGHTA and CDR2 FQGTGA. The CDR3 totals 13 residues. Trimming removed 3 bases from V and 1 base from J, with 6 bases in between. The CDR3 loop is CASSLDKNTEAFF. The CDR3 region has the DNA TGTGCCAGCAGCTTGGACAAGAACACTGAAGCTTTCTTT.

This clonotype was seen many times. The CDR3 region is CASSYGGYQHF. CDR3 coding DNA: TGTGCCAGCAGTTACGGGGGGTACCAGCATTTT. This rearrangement joins TRBV6-5 to TRBJ1-5; the D gene is possibly TRBD1 (5 bases). The V end lost 2 bases, the J end lost 12 bases, and 8 bases lay between the germline ends. The germline V gene has CDR1 MNHEY and CDR2 SVGAGI. The CDR3 sequence is 11 residues long.

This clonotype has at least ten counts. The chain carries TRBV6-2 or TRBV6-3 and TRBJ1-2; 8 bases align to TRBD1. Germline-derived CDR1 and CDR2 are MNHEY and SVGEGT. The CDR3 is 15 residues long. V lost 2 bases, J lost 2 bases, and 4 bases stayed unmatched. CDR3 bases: TGTGCCAGCAGTTACCCGAGGACAGGGAACTATGGCTACACCTTC. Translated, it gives CASSYPRTGNYGYTF.

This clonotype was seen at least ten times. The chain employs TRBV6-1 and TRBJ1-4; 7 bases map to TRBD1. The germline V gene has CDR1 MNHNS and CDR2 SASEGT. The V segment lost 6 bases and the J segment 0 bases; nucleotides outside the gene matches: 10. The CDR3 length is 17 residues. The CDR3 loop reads CASRGGQTVATNEKLFF. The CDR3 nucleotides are TGTGCCAGCAGGGGGGGACAGACAGTTGCAACTAATGAAAAACTGTTTTTT.

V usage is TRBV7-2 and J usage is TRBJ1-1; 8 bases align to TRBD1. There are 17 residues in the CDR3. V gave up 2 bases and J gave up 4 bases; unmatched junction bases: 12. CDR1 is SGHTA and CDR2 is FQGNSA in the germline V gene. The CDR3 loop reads CASSLSRTGRFVTEAFF. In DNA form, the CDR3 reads TGTGCCAGCAGCTTAAGCAGGACAGGGCGATTCGTCACTGAAGCTTTCTTT.

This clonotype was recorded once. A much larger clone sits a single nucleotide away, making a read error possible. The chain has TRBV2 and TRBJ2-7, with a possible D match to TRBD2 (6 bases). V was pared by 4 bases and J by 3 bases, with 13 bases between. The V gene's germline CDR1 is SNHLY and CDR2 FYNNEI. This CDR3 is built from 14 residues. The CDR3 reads CASSGGRGDYEQYF. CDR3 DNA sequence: TGTGCCAGCAGTGGCGGGCGGGGCGACTACGAGCAGTACTTC.

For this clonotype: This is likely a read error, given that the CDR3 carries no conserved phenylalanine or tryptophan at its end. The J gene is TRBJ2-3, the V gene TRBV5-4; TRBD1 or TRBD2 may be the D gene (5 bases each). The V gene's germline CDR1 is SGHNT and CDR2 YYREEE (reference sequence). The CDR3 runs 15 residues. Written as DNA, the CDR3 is TGTGCCAGCAGCCGCCCGGGAACAAACACAGGTACGCAGTATGTT. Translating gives CASSRPGTNTGTQYV.

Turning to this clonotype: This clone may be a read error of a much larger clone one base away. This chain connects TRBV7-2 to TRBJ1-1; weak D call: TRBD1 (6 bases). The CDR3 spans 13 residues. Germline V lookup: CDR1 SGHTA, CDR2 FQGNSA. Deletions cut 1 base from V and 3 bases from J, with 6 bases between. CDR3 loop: CASSLDRDTEAFF. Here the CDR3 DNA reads TGTGCCAGCAGCTTAGACAGGGACACTGAAGCTTTCTTT.

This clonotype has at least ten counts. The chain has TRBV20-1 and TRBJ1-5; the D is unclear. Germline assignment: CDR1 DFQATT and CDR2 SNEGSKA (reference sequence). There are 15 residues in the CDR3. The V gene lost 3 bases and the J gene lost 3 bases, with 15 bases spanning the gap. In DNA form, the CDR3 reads TGCAGTGCTAGTCCCGGAGGAGTGATCAATCAGCCCCAGCATTTT. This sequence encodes CSASPGGVINQPQHF.

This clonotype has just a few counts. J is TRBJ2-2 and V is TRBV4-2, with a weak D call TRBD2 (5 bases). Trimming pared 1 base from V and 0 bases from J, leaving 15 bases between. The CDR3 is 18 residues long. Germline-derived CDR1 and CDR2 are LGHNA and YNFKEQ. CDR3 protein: CASSQVAIERSNTGELFF. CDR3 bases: TGTGCCAGCAGCCAAGTGGCCATCGAGCGGTCGAACACCGGGGAGCTGTTTTTT.